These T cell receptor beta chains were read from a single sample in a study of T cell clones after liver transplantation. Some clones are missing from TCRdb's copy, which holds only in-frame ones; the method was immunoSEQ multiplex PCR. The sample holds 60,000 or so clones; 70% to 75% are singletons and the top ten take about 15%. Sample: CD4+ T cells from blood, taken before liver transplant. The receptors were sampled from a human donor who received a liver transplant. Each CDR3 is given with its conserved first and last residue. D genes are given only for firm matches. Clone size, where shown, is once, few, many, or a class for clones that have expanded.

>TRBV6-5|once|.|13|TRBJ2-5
CASVRAAGETQYF
TGTGCCAGCGTCCGGGCCGCAGGGGAGACCCAGTACTTC
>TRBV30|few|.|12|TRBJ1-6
CAWSPAGTPLHF
TGTGCCTGGAGTCCGGCCGGGACACCCCTCCACTTT
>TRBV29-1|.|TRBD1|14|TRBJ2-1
CSVGGTGPYNEQFF
TGCAGCGTGGGGGGGACAGGGCCCTACAATGAGCAGTTCTTC
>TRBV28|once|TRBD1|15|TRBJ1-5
CASSFAGQPNQPQHF
TGTGCCAGCAGTTTTGCGGGACAGCCAAATCAGCCCCAGCATTTT
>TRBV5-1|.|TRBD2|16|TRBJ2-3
CASSLSMSGGGGTQYF
TGCGCCAGCAGCTTGAGTATGAGCGGGGGGGGAGGTACGCAGTATTTT
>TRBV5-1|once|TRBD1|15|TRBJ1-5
CASSLEGASNQPQHF
TGCGCCAGCAGCTTGGAGGGGGCCAGCAATCAGCCCCAGCATTTT
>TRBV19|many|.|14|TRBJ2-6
CASSPVIGANVLTF
TGTGCCAGTAGTCCTGTTATCGGGGCCAACGTCCTGACTTTC
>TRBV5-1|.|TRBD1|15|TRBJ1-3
CASSLGTGDGNTIYF
TGCGCCAGCAGCTTGGGAACAGGGGATGGAAACACCATATATTTT
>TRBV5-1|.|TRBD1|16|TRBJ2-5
CASSLEGQGFGETQYF
TGCGCCAGCAGCTTGGAGGGACAGGGGTTTGGGGAGACCCAGTACTTC
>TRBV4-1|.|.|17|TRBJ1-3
CASSQGPTGGSGNTIYF
TGCGCCAGCAGCCAAGGACCTACCGGGGGCTCTGGAAACACCATATATTTT
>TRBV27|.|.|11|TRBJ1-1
CAIRGGTEAFF
TGTGCCATCCGGGGGGGAACTGAAGCTTTCTTT
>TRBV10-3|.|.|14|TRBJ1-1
CAISKQGGSGEAFF
TGTGCCATCAGTAAACAGGGTGGTAGTGGTGAAGCTTTCTTT
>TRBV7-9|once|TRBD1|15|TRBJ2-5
CASSLGTGLQETQYF
TGTGCCAGCAGCTTGGGGACAGGGCTACAAGAGACCCAGTACTTC
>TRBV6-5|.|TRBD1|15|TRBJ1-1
CASGQGRRMNTEAFF
TGTGCCTCCGGACAGGGAAGAAGGATGAACACTGAAGCTTTCTTT
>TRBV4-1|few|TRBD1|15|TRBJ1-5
CASSQEVTGDQPQHF
TGCGCCAGCAGCCAAGAAGTGACAGGGGACCAGCCCCAGCATTTT
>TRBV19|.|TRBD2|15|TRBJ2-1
CASSSSGTRGSEQFF
TGTGCCAGTAGTAGTAGCGGGACTAGAGGCAGTGAGCAGTTCTTC
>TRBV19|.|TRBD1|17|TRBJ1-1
CASSMSGTGGANTEAFF
TGTGCCAGTAGTATGTCCGGGACAGGGGGCGCAAACACTGAAGCTTTCTTT
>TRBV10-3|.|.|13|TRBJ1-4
CAVSRVPNEKLFF
TGTGCCGTGTCGCGGGTCCCTAATGAAAAACTGTTTTTT
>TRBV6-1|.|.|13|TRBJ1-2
CASSVGRVNGYTF
TGTGCCAGCAGTGTAGGCAGGGTCAATGGCTACACCTTC
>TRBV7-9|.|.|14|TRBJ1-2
CASSEPGGNYGYTF
TGTGCCAGCAGCGAACCGGGGGGGAACTATGGCTACACCTTC
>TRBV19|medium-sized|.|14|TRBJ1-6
CASSPSSGDSPLHF
TGTGCCAGTAGCCCGTCATCAGGTGATTCACCCCTCCACTTT
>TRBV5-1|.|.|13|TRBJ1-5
CASSSGGDQPQHF
TGCGCCAGCAGCTCGGGAGGGGATCAGCCCCAGCATTTT
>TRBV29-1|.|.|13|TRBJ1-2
CSVVEISNYGYTF
TGCAGCGTTGTAGAAATTTCAAACTATGGCTACACCTTC
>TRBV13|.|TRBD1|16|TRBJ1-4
CASSFRQGKGEEKLFF
TGTGCCAGCAGCTTCAGACAGGGAAAGGGCGAGGAAAAACTGTTTTTT
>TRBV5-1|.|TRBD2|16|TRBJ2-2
CASSLTSGVNTGELFF
TGCGCCAGCAGCTTGACTAGCGGGGTTAACACCGGGGAGCTGTTTTTT
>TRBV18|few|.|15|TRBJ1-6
CASSPPDSKNSPLHF
TGTGCCAGCTCACCCCCGGACAGTAAGAATTCACCCCTCCACTTT
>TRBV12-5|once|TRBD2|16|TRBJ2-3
CASGFSGGGFTDTQYF
TGTGCTAGTGGTTTTAGTGGCGGGGGATTTACAGATACGCAGTATTTT
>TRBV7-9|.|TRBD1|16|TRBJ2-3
CASSRSGTGYTDTQYF
TGTGCCAGCAGCCGATCCGGGACAGGGTACACAGATACGCAGTATTTT
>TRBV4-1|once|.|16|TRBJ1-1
CASSQDRQGRNTEAFF
TGCGCCAGCAGCCAAGACCGCCAGGGCAGGAACACTGAAGCTTTCTTT
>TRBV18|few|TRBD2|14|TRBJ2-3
CASSQGLAADTQYF
TGTGCCAGCTCCCAGGGACTAGCCGCAGATACGCAGTATTTT
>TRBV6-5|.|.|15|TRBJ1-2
CASRDVGGRGYGYTF
TGTGCCAGCAGGGACGTCGGCGGGAGAGGCTATGGCTACACCTTC
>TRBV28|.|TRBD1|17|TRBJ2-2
CASSYPTGKLNTGELFF
TGTGCCAGCAGTTATCCGACAGGGAAGCTGAACACCGGGGAGCTGTTTTTT